This T cell receptor beta chain was sequenced in a study of cytomegalovirus exposure and HLA in healthy donors. General observations from the study: Clusters of TCRs from the first cohort tended to co-occur in the 120 validation repertoires (as a later analysis found). As was reported, the classifier diagnosed cytomegalovirus status with high specificity and sensitivity. Rare TCR sequences predominated, though certain public TCRs were found in many donors.

This clone was picked up one time. Its antigen is currently unknown. TCRdb's copy holds only in-frame clones and misses some; the assay was immunoSEQ multiplex PCR. The sample includes 98,000 or so clones, approximately 86% of them seen just once. Sequenced input: PBMCs. The TCR comes from a woman in her late teens or twenties in good health and CMV-seronegative.

DNA for the CDR3: TGTGCCTGGAGTAGACAGACAGGGGAACAAGAGACCCAGTACTTC. It translates to CAWSRQTGEQETQYF. The chain employs TRBV30 and TRBJ2-5; 8 bases map to TRBD1. CDR3 size: 15 residues. J gave up 2 bases and V 2 bases, and 7 bases lay outside the gene matches. Germline assignment: CDR1 GTSNPN and CDR2 SVGIG (reference sequence).